This T cell receptor beta chain was recovered during a study of early T cells in non-severe SARS-CoV-2 infection. Across the study: Sequenced material consisted of bulk RNA (from unsorted whole blood), and chains were unpaired.

V lost 2 bases and J 8 bases, leaving 11 bases between the germline ends. CDR1 and CDR2 (germline): SGHRS, YFSETQ. The CDR3 runs 14 residues. This clonotype came up a few times. TCRdb re-analysed the 5' RACE reads in MiXCR, keeping a single row per CDR3 protein. Of some 80,000 distinct CDR3 sequences in the sample, 8% to 13% were seen once. Sequenced here: whole blood, sampled at baseline. The gene calls are TRBV5-1 and TRBJ1-6; D may be TRBD1 (5 bases). This TCR came from an adult who was a healthcare worker with PCR-confirmed SARS-CoV-2 infection or an uninfected control (not recorded which). The CDR3 nucleotides read TGCGCCAGCAGCTTAGACATGGGGGATTCACCCCTCCACTTT. Translated, it gives CASSLDMGDSPLHF.